This TCR beta chain was profiled in a study of neurological immune-mediated disorders (dated by TCRdb to the late 2010s). Regarding the complete study: Using UMI-based sequencing, the study compared peripheral blood TCR-beta repertoires from patients with HTLV-I-associated myelopathy (HAM/TSP), patients with multiple sclerosis, and healthy controls. Longitudinal HAM/TSP and healthy donors had 3 time-points each (roughly 3-40 month intervals). The cohort comprised roughly 65 subjects: around 15 HAM/TSP patients, approximately 34 multiple sclerosis patients and 20 or so healthy controls. Alongside PBMC samples, the set of more than 80 TCR-beta libraries contained longitudinal samples, technical triplicates, and paired CD4+ and CD8+ T-cell subsets that had been sorted. Study-wide conclusions, independent of this receptor: TCR clonal expansion was greatest in HAM/TSP patients and smallest in MS patients, who ranked below even healthy controls. Expanded clones from different subjects shared no identical CDR3 amino acid sequences, which suggests that TCR-beta repertoires were private in all groups.

cDNA was synthesized by template-switch 5'RACE using a primer with a 10-nucleotide random unique molecular identifier that tagged each TCR transcript. Each sequencing run produced over 190 million TCR-beta sequences covering 15-18 subjects. The RNeasy kit was used for extraction of total RNA. The KAPA Real-time Library Amplification kit was used to amplify TCR-beta VDJ regions with primers targeting the TCR constant region and the 5'RACE anchor. Sample indexes and Illumina adaptors were added in a first PCR, and a second PCR then increased library yield. The roughly 650 bp TCR product was size-selected on a 2% E-gel SizeSelection system after Ampure bead purification. Library quality was checked on a Bioanalyzer, concentration was measured with Qubit, and libraries were quantified with the Kapa Library Quantification kit before pooling. Libraries were sequenced paired-end 2 x 150 bp on an Illumina HiSeq 2500. To increase sequence diversity, about 25-31% phiX was spiked into each library pool. In the original analysis: Quality-filtered reads were processed with the UMI-based MiGEC pipeline, which removed over 80% of raw TCR sequences during error correction. IMGT germline references were used for alignment of VDJ genes, and clonotypes were defined by a unique CDR3 amino acid sequence together with V-J genes. Clonal expansion, Shannon diversity and CDR3 relatedness (CalcPairwiseDistances, ClusterSamples) were evaluated with VDJtools, and phylogenetic trees were built with CLCbio workbench. Expanded clones were defined as having at least 8 unique UMIs, based on coefficient-of-variation modelling across technical triplicates. TCRdb cleaned the public reads at Q25 with fastp, built clones with MiXCR and kept in-frame beta chains. A single entry per CDR3 protein holds the most common genes and DNA from its merged rows. These V and J calls originate from TCRdb's pipeline instead of the authors' own analysis. The sample has 53,000 or so distinct CDR3 sequences on record, approximately 8.4% of them singletons. The biggest ten clones account for about 1.9% of the sample.

This clonotype was seen more than once but under ten times. Its binding antigen is unknown. No base quality values were provided; no much bigger clone lies one nucleotide off. At the junction V is shortened by 6 bases and J by 1 base, with 19 bases in between. Its CDR3 holds 18 amino acids, cysteine through phenylalanine. This entry keeps only the CDR3 DNA: 54 bases, framed from base 1. The time point label here, explained by the study, means: longitudinal time-point 3. The healthy controls were volunteers from a blood bank in Maryland, USA. Unsorted PBMC libraries were generated from 2 million PBMCs stored in RNAlater at -80 °C until RNA extraction. PBMCs were separated from peripheral blood using Ficoll-Hypaque density gradient centrifugation and then cryopreserved in liquid nitrogen.

The sample consisted of PBMCs. Rearrangement joined TRBV12-3 or TRBV12-4 to TRBJ2-6, with TRBD1 tentatively as D gene (5 bases match). The clonotype comes from a woman aged 40 to 50 in good health. The CDR3 has the sequence CASSSRLGRTSGANVLTF. The nucleotide sequence is TGTGCCAGCAGCTCCCGACTGGGGCGTACGTCTGGGGCCAACGTCCTGACTTTC.